The 15 T cell receptor beta chains below were found in one sample sequenced in a study of cytomegalovirus exposure and HLA in healthy donors. Use of 60 Vbeta and 13 Jbeta primers characterized the PCR. The repertoire was sequenced with immunoSEQ multiplex PCR; TCRdb's copy has only in-frame clones and lacks some. The table has approximately 100,000 clones, about 80% seen once. The sequenced material came from PBMCs. Every receptor here comes from a man aged 35-49 years in good health and CMV-seronegative.

The chain couples TRBV2 to TRBJ1-4; D may be TRBD1 (6 bases). The CDR3 runs to 14 residues. Germline V CDR1 and CDR2: SNHLY, FYNNEI. V was trimmed by 7 bases and J by 5 bases, leaving 14 bases between them. This CDR3 reads CASTSGQWNEKLFF. The DNA for the CDR3 is TGTGCCAGCACTTCCGGACAGTGGAATGAAAAACTGTTTTTT.

The chain recombines TRBV19 with TRBJ1-5; 7 bases are shared with TRBD1. The CDR3 spans 16 residues. Trimming removed 5 bases from V and 3 bases from J; junction bases left unmatched: 10. Germline loops: CDR1 LNHDA, CDR2 SQIVND (reference sequence). This CDR3 reads CASSANQQGINQPQHF. The CDR3 DNA is TGTGCCAGTAGTGCAAATCAACAGGGGATCAATCAGCCCCAGCATTTT.

This sequence joins TRBV6-6 and TRBJ1-4; D ambiguous. V was trimmed by 5 bases and J by 0 bases, leaving 7 bases between them. This CDR3 region has 14 residues. Germline V gene data show CDR1 as MNHNY and CDR2 as SVGAGI (reference sequence). The CDR3 coding sequence is TGTGCCAGCAGTACAGCTGCAACTAATGAAAAACTGTTTTTT. This encodes CASSTAATNEKLFF.

This CDR3 reads CASSVGQGGYTF. DNA for the CDR3: TGTGCCAGCAGCGTAGGACAGGGAGGCTACACCTTC. The rearrangement joins TRBV7-9 to TRBJ1-2; TRBD1 matches at 8 bases. J was trimmed by 8 bases and V by 5 bases; bases with no gene match: 4. The CDR3 sequence is 12 residues long. Germline assignment: CDR1 SEHNR and CDR2 FQNEAQ (reference sequence).

The chain recombines TRBV6-4 with TRBJ1-2; D call uncertain. CDR3 length: 9 residues. V lost 7 bases and J 8 bases, leaving 5 bases between the germline ends. Germline-derived CDR1 and CDR2 are MRHNA and SNTAGT. CDR3 in DNA: TGTGCCAGCACCGTGGGCTACACCTTC. Amino acids: CASTVGYTF.

The rearrangement uses TRBV6-5 and TRBJ1-3; weak D call: TRBD1 (5 bases). V was clipped by 6 bases and J by 0 bases, with 12 bases between them. This CDR3 has 15 residues. CDR1 is MNHEY and CDR2 is SVGAGI in the germline V gene. CDR3 region: CASRFLGASGNTIYF. DNA for the CDR3: TGTGCCAGCAGGTTCTTAGGGGCCTCTGGAAACACCATATATTTT.

This clone appeared a few times. One end of the junction does not line up with germline, which may come from a read error. V gene TRBV7-9 combines with J gene TRBJ1-1, with D unresolved. The V gene's germline CDR1 is SEHNR and CDR2 FQNEAQ (reference sequence). The length of the CDR3 is 11 residues. This chain's CDR3 is CSSSLPTEAFF. CDR3 in DNA: TGTTCCAGCAGCTTACCGACTGAAGCTTTCTTT. Together with reference TRBV7-9 and TRBJ1-1, the CDR3 gives the full variable domain: DTGVSQNPRHKITKRGQNVTFRCDPISEHNRLYWYRQTLGQGPEFLTYFQNEAQLEKSRLLSDRFSAERPKGSFSTLEIQRTEQGDSAMYLCSSSLPTEAFFGQGTRLTVV.

The chain joins TRBV5-4 to TRBJ2-3; TRBD2 aligns across 12 bases. Germline V lookup: CDR1 SGHNT, CDR2 YYREEE (reference sequence). Trimming removed 4 bases from V and 1 base from J; junction bases left unmatched: 4. The CDR3 runs to 16 residues. CDR3 protein: CASSTGTSGRTDTQYF. In DNA, the CDR3 is TGTGCCAGCAGCACTGGGACTAGCGGGCGCACAGATACGCAGTATTTT.

The chain recombines TRBV19 with TRBJ1-1; the D is unclear. Germline lookup yields CDR1 LNHDA and CDR2 SQIVND (reference sequence). The CDR3 consists of 14 residues. V lost 0 bases and J 5 bases, leaving 10 bases between the germline ends. The CDR3 loop reads CASSIEGGGTEAFF. The CDR3 DNA follows: TGTGCCAGTAGTATAGAAGGTGGAGGAACTGAAGCTTTCTTT.

This clone was observed a few times. The rearrangement links TRBV7-9 to TRBJ1-3; no clear D gene. The V gene's germline CDR1 is SEHNR and CDR2 FQNEAQ (reference sequence). CDR3 length: 12 residues. The CDR3 region is CSNTDSGNTIYF. For the CDR3, the DNA is TGTTCCAACACCGACTCTGGAAACACCATATATTTT.

The chain carries TRBV6-5 and TRBJ1-1; a possible D gene is TRBD1 (5 bases). Per germline, CDR1 MNHEY and CDR2 SVGAGI. Trimming pared 5 bases from V and 9 bases from J, leaving 13 bases between. The CDR3 has 12 residues. The CDR3 nucleotides read TGTGCCAGCAGTAACAAACCAGGGAAAGCTTTCTTT. Its translation is CASSNKPGKAFF.

The chain combines TRBV7-9 with TRBJ1-5, with a possible D match to TRBD1 (5 bases). Germline lookup yields CDR1 SEHNR and CDR2 FQNEAQ (reference sequence). This CDR3 region has 13 residues. With 5 bases removed from V and 7 bases from J, the gap between germline ends came to 12 bases. The chain's CDR3 is CASSERQFQPQHF. The CDR3 DNA is TGTGCCAGCAGCGAGAGACAGTTCCAGCCCCAGCATTTT.

J is TRBJ2-7 and V is TRBV9; 8 nucleotides agree with TRBD2. CDR3 length: 15 residues. Germline assignment: CDR1 SGDLS and CDR2 YYNGEE. The trim removed 1 base at V and 2 bases at J, leaving 5 bases unmatched. The chain's CDR3 is CASSVSAGGAYEQYF. The CDR3 nucleotides read TGTGCCAGCAGCGTATCTGCGGGGGGAGCCTACGAGCAGTACTTC.

The V gene is TRBV27, the J gene TRBJ2-6; 11 positions agree with TRBD1. CDR3 size: 20 residues. V lost 3 bases, J lost 3 bases, and 13 bases stayed unmatched. Germline assignment: CDR1 MNHEY and CDR2 SMNVEV (reference sequence). CDR3 sequence reads: CASSFQDRGLRRGGANVLTF. The CDR3, as DNA: TGTGCCAGCAGTTTCCAGGACAGGGGGCTTCGGAGGGGTGGGGCCAACGTCCTGACTTTC.

The chain recombines TRBV5-1 with TRBJ2-5; 7 bases map to TRBD1. The V segment lost 4 bases and the J segment 5 bases; nucleotides outside the gene matches: 2. Germline V gene data show CDR1 as SGHRS and CDR2 as YFSETQ. This CDR3 is 12 amino acids long. In DNA form, the CDR3 reads TGCGCCAGCAGCCCACAGGGGGAGACCCAGTACTTC. Translated: CASSPQGETQYF.